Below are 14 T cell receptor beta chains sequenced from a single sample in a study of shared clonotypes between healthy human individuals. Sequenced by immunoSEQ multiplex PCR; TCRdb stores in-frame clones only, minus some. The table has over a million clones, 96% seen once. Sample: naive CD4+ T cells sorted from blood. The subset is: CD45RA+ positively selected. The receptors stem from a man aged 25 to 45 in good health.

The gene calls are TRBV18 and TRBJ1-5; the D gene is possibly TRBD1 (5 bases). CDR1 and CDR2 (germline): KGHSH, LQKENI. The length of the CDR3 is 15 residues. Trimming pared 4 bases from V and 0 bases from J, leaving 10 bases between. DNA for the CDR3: TGTGCCAGCTCACAAACAGGAGATAGCAATCAGCCCCAGCATTTT. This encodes CASSQTGDSNQPQHF. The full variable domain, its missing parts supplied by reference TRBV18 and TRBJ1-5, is NAGVMQNPRHLVRRRGQEARLRCSPMKGHSHVYWYRQLPEEGLKFMVYLQKENIIDESGMPKERFSAEFPKEGPSILRIQQVVRGDSAAYFCASSQTGDSNQPQHFGDGTRLSIL.

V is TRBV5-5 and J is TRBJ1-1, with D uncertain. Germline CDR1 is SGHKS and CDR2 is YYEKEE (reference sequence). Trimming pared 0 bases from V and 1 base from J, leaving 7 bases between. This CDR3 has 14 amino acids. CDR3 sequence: CASSLVAGNTEAFF. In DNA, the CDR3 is TGTGCCAGCAGCTTGGTTGCAGGGAACACTGAAGCTTTCTTT.

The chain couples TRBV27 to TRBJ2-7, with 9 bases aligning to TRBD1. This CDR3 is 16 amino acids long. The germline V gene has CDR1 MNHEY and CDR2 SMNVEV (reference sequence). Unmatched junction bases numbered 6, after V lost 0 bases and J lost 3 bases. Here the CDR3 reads CASSLSAHRGHYEQYF. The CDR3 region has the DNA TGTGCCAGCAGTTTATCTGCCCACAGGGGGCACTACGAGCAGTACTTC.

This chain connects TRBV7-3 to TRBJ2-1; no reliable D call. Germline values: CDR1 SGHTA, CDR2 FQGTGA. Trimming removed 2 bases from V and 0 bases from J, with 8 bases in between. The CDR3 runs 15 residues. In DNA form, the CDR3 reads TGTGCCAGCAGCTTAGGTCTAGGCTCCTACAATGAGCAGTTCTTC. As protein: CASSLGLGSYNEQFF.

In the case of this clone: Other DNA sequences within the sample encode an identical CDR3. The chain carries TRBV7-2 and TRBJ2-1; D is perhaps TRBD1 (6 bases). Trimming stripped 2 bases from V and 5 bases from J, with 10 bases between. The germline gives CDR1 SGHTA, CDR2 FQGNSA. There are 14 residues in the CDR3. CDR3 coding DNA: TGTGCCAGCAGCTTAATGAGGGGGAACAATGAGCAGTTCTTC. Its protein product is CASSLMRGNNEQFF.

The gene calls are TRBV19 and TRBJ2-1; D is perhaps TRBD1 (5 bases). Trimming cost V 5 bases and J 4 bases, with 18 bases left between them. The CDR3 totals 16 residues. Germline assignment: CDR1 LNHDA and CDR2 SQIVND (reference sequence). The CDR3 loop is CASSPASRALYNEQFF. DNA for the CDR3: TGTGCCAGTAGTCCCGCGAGCAGGGCCCTGTACAATGAGCAGTTCTTC.

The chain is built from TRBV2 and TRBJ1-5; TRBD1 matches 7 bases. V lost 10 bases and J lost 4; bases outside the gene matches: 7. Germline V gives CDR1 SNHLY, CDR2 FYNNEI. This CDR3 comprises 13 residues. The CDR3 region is CAIRDSTNQPQHF. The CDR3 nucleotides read TGTGCCATCCGGGACAGCACAAATCAGCCCCAGCATTTT.

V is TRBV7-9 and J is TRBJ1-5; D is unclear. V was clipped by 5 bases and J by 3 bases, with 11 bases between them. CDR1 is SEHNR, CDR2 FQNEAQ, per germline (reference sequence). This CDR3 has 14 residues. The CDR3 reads CASSPGRFNQPQHF. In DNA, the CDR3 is TGTGCCAGCAGCCCCGGCAGGTTCAATCAGCCCCAGCATTTT.

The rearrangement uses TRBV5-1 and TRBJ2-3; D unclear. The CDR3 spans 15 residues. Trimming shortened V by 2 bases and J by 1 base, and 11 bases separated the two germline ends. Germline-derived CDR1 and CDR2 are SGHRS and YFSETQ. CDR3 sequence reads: CASSFKTQGTDTQYF. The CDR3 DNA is TGCGCCAGCAGCTTCAAAACACAAGGCACAGATACGCAGTATTTT. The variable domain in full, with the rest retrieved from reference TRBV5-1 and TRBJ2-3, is KAGVTQTPRYLIKTRGQQVTLSCSPISGHRSVSWYQQTPGQGLQFLFEYFSETQRNKGNFPGRFSGRQFSNSRSEMNVSTLELGDSALYLCASSFKTQGTDTQYFGPGTRLTVL.

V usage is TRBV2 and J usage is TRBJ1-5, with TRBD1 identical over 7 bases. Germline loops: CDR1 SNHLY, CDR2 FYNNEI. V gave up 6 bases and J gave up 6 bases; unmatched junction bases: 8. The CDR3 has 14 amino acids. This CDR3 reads CASSRQGNFQPQHF. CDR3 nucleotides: TGTGCCAGCAGCCGACAGGGAAACTTTCAGCCCCAGCATTTT.

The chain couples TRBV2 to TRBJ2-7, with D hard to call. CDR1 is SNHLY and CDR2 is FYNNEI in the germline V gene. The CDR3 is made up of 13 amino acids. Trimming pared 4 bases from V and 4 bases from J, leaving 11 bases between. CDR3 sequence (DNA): TGTGCCAGCAGTGTTATGAGAGATTACGAGCAGTACTTC. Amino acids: CASSVMRDYEQYF.

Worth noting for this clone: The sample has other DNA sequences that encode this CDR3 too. CDR3 DNA sequence: TGTGCCAGCAGCTTAGGTTCCTACGAGCAGTACTTC. Amino acid sequence: CASSLGSYEQYF. This chain connects TRBV11-2 to TRBJ2-7, with unresolved D. CDR3 length: 12 amino acids. CDR1 is SGHAT and CDR2 is FQNNGV in the germline V gene. Trimming left V 1 base short and J 1 base short, with 2 bases between. Complete variable domain (other parts from reference TRBV11-2 and TRBJ2-7): EAGVAQSPRYKIIEKRQSVAFWCNPISGHATLYWYQQILGQGPKLLIQFQNNGVVDDSQLPKDRFSAERLKGVDSTLKIQPAKLEDSAVYLCASSLGSYEQYFGPGTRLTVT.

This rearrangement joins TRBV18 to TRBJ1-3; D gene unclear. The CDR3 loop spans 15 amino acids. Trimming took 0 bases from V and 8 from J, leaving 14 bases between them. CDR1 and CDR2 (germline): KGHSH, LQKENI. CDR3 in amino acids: CASSPPGGPRDTIYF. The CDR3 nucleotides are TGTGCCAGCTCACCACCGGGCGGCCCTCGGGACACCATATATTTT.

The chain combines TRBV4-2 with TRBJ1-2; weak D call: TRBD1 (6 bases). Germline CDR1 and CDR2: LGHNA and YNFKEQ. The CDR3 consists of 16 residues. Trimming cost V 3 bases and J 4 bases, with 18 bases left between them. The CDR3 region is CASSHPRGGLSYGYTF. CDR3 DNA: TGTGCCAGCAGCCATCCTAGGGGGGGGTTGAGCTATGGCTACACCTTC.